Shown below are 19 T cell receptor beta chains from a single sample sequenced in a study of T cells in Graves' hyperthyroidism and ophthalmopathy. RNA transcripts provided the source from which TCR beta CDR3 regions were amplified. The HTBI primer set served for first-round RT-PCR of the TCR CDR3. TCRdb reprocessed the multiplex PCR reads via MiXCR and lists one record per CDR3 protein. The repertoire consists of 250,000 to 350,000 distinct CDR3 sequences, with over 20% occurring once and the leading ten covering 50% to 75%. Specimen: blood. These receptors all come from a man younger than 45 with Graves' ophthalmopathy.

This clonotype was recorded a few times. The chain is built from TRBV20-1 and TRBJ2-7; 7 bases are shared with TRBD2. Germline V gene lookup returns CDR1 DFQATT and CDR2 SNEGSKA (reference sequence). This CDR3 spans 13 amino acids. After removal of 6 bases from V and 3 bases from J, the junction contained 8 bases not matched to a gene. CDR3 coding DNA: TGCAGTGCCCGAGCGGCTAGCGGCTACGAGCAGTACTTC. It specifies CSARAASGYEQYF.

V and J are TRBV7-6 and TRBJ2-5, with D unresolved. V lost 1 base to trimming and J lost 5 bases, with 11 bases between them. The CDR3 is 14 amino acids. Germline V lookup: CDR1 SGHVS, CDR2 FNYEAQ. The CDR3 here is CASSLGFGLETQYF. CDR3 DNA: TGTGCCAGCAGCTTAGGATTTGGGTTGGAGACCCAGTACTTC.

The CDR3 region has the DNA TGTGCCAGCAGTCAGGGGGAGGGGACGCAGTATTTT. As protein: CASSQGEGTQYF. The V call is TRBV3-1, the J call TRBJ2-3, with D possibly called TRBD1 or TRBD2 (7 bases each). This CDR3 is built from 12 residues. With 6 bases removed from V and 9 bases from J, the gap between germline ends came to 13 bases. Germline loops: CDR1 LGHDT, CDR2 YNNKEL (reference sequence).

The CDR3 sequence is CASSLHGQAQRDGYTF. The CDR3 DNA reads as TGTGCCAGCAGTTTACACGGACAGGCACAAAGGGATGGCTACACCTTC. The chain carries TRBV28 and TRBJ1-2, with TRBD1 identical over 7 bases. The V segment lost 2 bases and the J segment 6 bases; nucleotides outside the gene matches: 12. This CDR3 spans 16 amino acids. Germline CDR1 and CDR2: MDHEN and SYDVKM.

This clonotype was detected a few times. A single base separates this from a much larger clone, so it may be a read error. As DNA, the CDR3 is TGTGCCTGGTCACTCAGGGATAGGCCCCAGCATTTT. Protein: CAWSLRDRPQHF. The gene calls are TRBV30 and TRBJ1-5; D perhaps matches TRBD1 (5 bases). Trimming left V 5 bases short and J 9 bases short, with 14 bases between. Germline-derived CDR1 and CDR2 are GTSNPN and SVGIG (reference sequence). This CDR3 has 12 amino acids.

Many counts were recorded for this clonotype. The chain couples TRBV12-3 or TRBV12-4 to TRBJ2-1; unclear D gene. The CDR3 runs 12 residues. V was pared by 6 bases and J by 9 bases, with 12 bases between. The CDR3 region is CASSSSTGEQFF. CDR3 bases: TGTGCCAGCAGCTCGAGCACTGGTGAGCAGTTCTTC.

The table lists this clonotype with a few counts. V is TRBV9 and J is TRBJ1-2; 9 nucleotides match TRBD1. This CDR3 is built from 15 residues. V gave up 3 bases and J gave up 8 bases; unmatched junction bases: 11. Germline values: CDR1 SGDLS, CDR2 YYNGEE. The CDR3 bases are TGTGCCAGCAGCGATGGGACAGGGATTTTCTACGGCTACACCTTC. It translates to CASSDGTGIFYGYTF. Based on the CDR3 plus reference TRBV9 and TRBJ1-2, the full variable domain is DSGVTQTPKHLITATGQRVTLRCSPRSGDLSVYWYQQSLDQGLQFLIQYYNGEERAKGNILERFSAQQFPDLHSELNLSSLELGDSALYFCASSDGTGIFYGYTFGSGTRLTVV.

The CDR3 loop is CASSFWINGEQYF. For the CDR3, the DNA is TGTGCCAGCAGTTTCTGGATAAACGGCGAGCAGTACTTC. J is TRBJ2-7 and V is TRBV27; D uncertain. Germline assignment: CDR1 MNHEY and CDR2 SMNVEV (reference sequence). This CDR3 is built from 13 residues. V lost 3 bases to trimming and J lost 6 bases, with 12 bases between them.

Comment on this clonotype: A much larger clone lies a single base off, so this may be a read error. This chain joins TRBV11-2 and TRBJ2-1; D possibly corresponds to TRBD2 (5 bases). The V end was cut by 5 bases, the J end by 9 bases, with 26 bases between. Germline V gives CDR1 SGHAT, CDR2 FQNNGV. CDR3 length equals 17 residues. CDR3 DNA: TGTGCCAGCAGCCCACGGCGGGCGAGAGGAGCCGGCCGTGAGCAGTTCTTC. It encodes CASSPRRARGAGREQFF. Combining the CDR3 with reference TRBV11-2 and TRBJ2-1 gives the whole variable domain EAGVAQSPRYKIIEKRQSVAFWCNPISGHATLYWYQQILGQGPKLLIQFQNNGVVDDSQLPKDRFSAERLKGVDSTLKIQPAKLEDSAVYLCASSPRRARGAGREQFFGPGTRLTVL.

The J gene is TRBJ2-1, the V gene TRBV7-9; 8 positions match TRBD2. Unmatched junction bases numbered 9, after V lost 9 bases and J lost 5 bases. Germline lookup yields CDR1 SEHNR and CDR2 FQNEAQ (reference sequence). CDR3 length equals 14 residues. The CDR3 DNA reads as TGTGCCAGTTCACCGGGGACTAGAGACAATGAGCAGTTCTTC. The encoded protein is CASSPGTRDNEQFF.

This clonotype has just a few counts. The V and J genes are TRBV5-1 and TRBJ2-5; tentative D call: TRBD2 (6 bases). The CDR3 has 16 residues. From germline, CDR1 is SGHRS and CDR2 YFSETQ. V was pared by 0 bases and J by 1 base, with 13 bases between. Here the CDR3 reads CASSLGGASAQETQYF. The CDR3 DNA reads TGCGCCAGCAGCTTGGGGGGTGCTAGCGCCCAAGAGACCCAGTACTTC.

This sequence joins TRBV29-1 and TRBJ2-1; 9 nucleotides line up with TRBD2. Germline CDR1 SQVTM, CDR2 ANQGSEA. There are 14 residues in the CDR3. Trimming took 6 bases from V and 3 from J; bases not matched to a gene: 6. The CDR3 nucleotides read TGCAGCGTGGAGGGCGGGAGGGGCTACAATGAGCAGTTCTTC. Its protein product is CSVEGGRGYNEQFF.

This chain connects TRBV15 to TRBJ2-7, with TRBD2 matching over 9 bases. Germline trimming cut 1 base from V and 1 base from J; bases unmatched to any gene: 8. In germline, CDR1 is LNHNV, CDR2 YYDKDF (reference sequence). The CDR3 contains 17 residues. The CDR3 DNA reads TGTGCCACCAGCAGAGGTAGGATTAGCGGGAGTTCCTACGAGCAGTACTTC. Translating gives CATSRGRISGSSYEQYF. Looking up the rest from reference TRBV15 and TRBJ2-7 gives the full variable domain: DAMVIQNPRYQVTQFGKPVTLSCSQTLNHNVMYWYQQKSSQAPKLLFHYYDKDFNNEADTPDNFQSRRPNTSFCFLDIRSPGLGDTAMYLCATSRGRISGSSYEQYFGPGTRLTVT.

The chain has TRBV5-1 and TRBJ2-5; TRBD1 is a possible D gene (5 bases). Germline CDR1 SGHRS, CDR2 YFSETQ. V was clipped by 2 bases and J by 0 bases, with 11 bases between them. The CDR3 runs to 15 residues. Here the CDR3 reads CASSFNSGNQETQYF. Written as DNA, the CDR3 is TGCGCCAGCAGCTTCAATTCAGGGAACCAAGAGACCCAGTACTTC.

J is TRBJ1-6 and V is TRBV6-2 or TRBV6-3; D ambiguous. The CDR3 consists of 16 residues. V was trimmed by 0 bases and J by 7 bases, leaving 13 bases between them. Germline loops: CDR1 MNHEY, CDR2 SVGEGT. CDR3 nucleotide sequence: TGTGCCAGCAGTTACTCTGGATTAATCGGCAATTCACCCCTCCACTTT. It is translated as CASSYSGLIGNSPLHF.

This clonotype was seen ten or more times. The chain has TRBV11-2 and TRBJ2-3; TRBD2 matches 10 bases. The CDR3 has 17 residues. Germline CDR1 SGHAT, CDR2 FQNNGV. With V trimmed by 1 base and J by 7 bases, 11 bases remained unmatched. Written as DNA, the CDR3 is TGTGCCAGCAGCTTAGGAATTGAGCTAGCGGGAGTACATACGCAGTATTTT. Residues: CASSLGIELAGVHTQYF. Drawing the rest from reference TRBV11-2 and TRBJ2-3, the complete variable domain is EAGVAQSPRYKIIEKRQSVAFWCNPISGHATLYWYQQILGQGPKLLIQFQNNGVVDDSQLPKDRFSAERLKGVDSTLKIQPAKLEDSAVYLCASSLGIELAGVHTQYFGPGTRLTVL.

This clonotype occurred a few times. The V gene is TRBV28, the J gene TRBJ1-2, with D perhaps TRBD1 (6 bases). The CDR3 has 18 amino acids. Trimming removed 4 bases at V and 2 bases at J, with 23 bases between. CDR1 is MDHEN, CDR2 SYDVKM, per germline. CDR3 DNA sequence: TGTGCCAGCAGTTCCTCAAAGAACAACAGGGAATGGAACTATGGCTACACCTTC. This codes for CASSSSKNNREWNYGYTF.

In its sample, this clonotype was seen many times. The DNA for the CDR3 is TGCGCCAGCAGCACGGACAGGGCAAAGGAGCTGTTTTTT. It is translated as CASSTDRAKELFF. The rearrangement links TRBV5-1 to TRBJ2-2, with 8 bases fitting TRBD1. CDR1 is SGHRS, CDR2 YFSETQ, per germline. The CDR3 contains 13 residues. V trimming: 4 bases; J trimming: 10 bases; junction bases outside the gene matches: 6.

The rearrangement uses TRBV6-1 and TRBJ1-5; D not certain. Trimming shortened V by 5 bases and J by 0 bases, and 8 bases separated the two germline ends. CDR1 and CDR2 from the germline V gene are MNHNS and SASEGT. The CDR3 spans 14 residues. The CDR3 sequence: CASSSDFSNQPQHF. The CDR3 DNA reads as TGTGCCAGCAGTTCAGATTTTAGCAATCAGCCCCAGCATTTT.